A selection of T cell receptor beta chains follows, all from one sample in a study of memory CD4+ T cells and cytomegalovirus serostatus. Some clones are missing from TCRdb's copy, which holds only in-frame ones; the method was immunoSEQ multiplex PCR. The sample includes 45,000 to 65,000 clones, 82% seen only once; the top ten take around 0.63%. The sample consisted of memory CD4+ T cells from blood. The receptor source for this set is an adult in good health and CMV-seronegative. CDR3s include the opening cysteine and the closing phenylalanine or tryptophan. The D gene is left open where the match is weak. Rows may omit the clone size; those that give it use once, few, many or a size class.

d_call	v_call	clone_size	j_call	cdr3_nt	cdr3_aa
TRBD1	TRBV18	NA	TRBJ1-2	TGTGCCAGCTCACCGTTCAGGGGGGATTACTATGGCTACACCTTC	CASSPFRGDYYGYTF
NA	TRBV7-9	NA	TRBJ2-3	TGTGCCAGCAGCCCCGGGGTACAGACGATTACAGATACGCAGTATTTT	CASSPGVQTITDTQYF
NA	TRBV7-6	NA	TRBJ2-7	TGTGCCAGCAGCTTAGTTGCCGGGGCGGGCCACGAGCAGTACTTC	CASSLVAGAGHEQYF
NA	TRBV15	NA	TRBJ1-4	TGTGCCACCAGCAGGGGGGGCGTTAATGAAAAACTGTTTTTT	CATSRGGVNEKLFF
NA	TRBV27	NA	TRBJ2-1	TGTGCGGTCGGAAGTAACAATGAGCAGTTCTTC	CAVGSNNEQFF
NA	TRBV4-2	NA	TRBJ1-2	TGTGCCAGCAGCCAGGACGCCTATGGCTACACCTTC	CASSQDAYGYTF
TRBD1	TRBV5-1	NA	TRBJ1-5	TGCGCCAGCAGCTTGCAGGGGGTGAATGGTCAGCCCCAGCATTTT	CASSLQGVNGQPQHF
NA	TRBV27	few	TRBJ2-3	TGTGCCAGCAGTTTATCGGCAAGCACAGATACGCAGTATTTT	CASSLSASTDTQYF
NA	TRBV11-2	NA	TRBJ2-3	TGTGCCAGCAGCTTAAGACTAGTGGATACGCAGTATTTT	CASSLRLVDTQYF
TRBD1	TRBV5-1	NA	TRBJ1-3	TGCGCCAGCAGCTTTATACCAGGGGGAAACTCTGGAAACACCATATATTTT	CASSFIPGGNSGNTIYF
NA	TRBV6-1	NA	TRBJ2-2	TGTGCCAGCTGTGAGTTGGGCTACGGGGAGCTGTTTTTT	CASCELGYGELFF
NA	TRBV6-4	NA	TRBJ1-1	TGTGCCAGCAGTGACCAGGGCGGCTATGGGGAAGCTTTCTTT	CASSDQGGYGEAFF
TRBD2	TRBV11-1	NA	TRBJ2-1	TGTGCCAGCAGCTACGGGGGACTAGCGGGGAATGAGCAGTTCTTC	CASSYGGLAGNEQFF
TRBD1	TRBV10-2	once	TRBJ2-7	TGCGCCAGCAGTGTAACAGGGGATTACGAGCAGTACTTC	CASSVTGDYEQYF
NA	TRBV10-3	NA	TRBJ2-1	TGTGCCATCAGTGAGACGGGGGCAGGGCTCGGTGAGCAGTTCTTC	CAISETGAGLGEQFF
TRBD1	TRBV19	NA	TRBJ2-1	TGTGCCAGTAGTTTCGGACAGGGAGGATACAATGAGCAGTTCTTC	CASSFGQGGYNEQFF
TRBD2	TRBV5-1	NA	TRBJ2-1	TGCGCCAGCGGGGGGACTACCTACAATGAGCAGTTCTTC	CASGGTTYNEQFF
NA	TRBV2	once	TRBJ2-7	TGTGCCAGCACACAGACAGGGAGGTACGAGCAGTACTTC	CASTQTGRYEQYF
NA	TRBV2	NA	TRBJ1-1	TGTGCCAGCAGGTCTCCGTTGTCCTCTGCTGAAGCTTTCTTT	CASRSPLSSAEAFF
NA	TRBV11-1	NA	TRBJ2-5	TGTGCCAGCAGCTTAGGGCCCATGTTCGCTGGAGAAGCCCAAGAGACCCAGTACTTC	CASSLGPMFAGEAQETQYF
NA	TRBV27	NA	TRBJ1-4	TGTGCCAGCAGCGCCACCAGGGCCGGGAATGAAAAACTGTTTTTT	CASSATRAGNEKLFF
NA	TRBV28	NA	TRBJ1-5	TGTGCCAGCAGGTTAGGACAGAACAATCAGCCCCAGCATTTT	CASRLGQNNQPQHF
NA	TRBV19	NA	TRBJ1-3	TGTGCCAGTATAAAGAACAGGAACTCTGGAAACACCATATATTTT	CASIKNRNSGNTIYF
NA	TRBV5-4	few	TRBJ2-1	TGTGCCAGCAGCTTGGAACCTTACAATGAGCAGTTCTTC	CASSLEPYNEQFF
NA	TRBV5-1	NA	TRBJ2-7	TGCGCCAGCAGCCAGAGCGGACTGGATTTGGACGAGCAGTACTTC	CASSQSGLDLDEQYF
NA	TRBV7-9	few	TRBJ1-6	TGTGCCAGCAGCTCAGACAGAGGCTCCTATAATTCACCCCTCCACTTT	CASSSDRGSYNSPLHF